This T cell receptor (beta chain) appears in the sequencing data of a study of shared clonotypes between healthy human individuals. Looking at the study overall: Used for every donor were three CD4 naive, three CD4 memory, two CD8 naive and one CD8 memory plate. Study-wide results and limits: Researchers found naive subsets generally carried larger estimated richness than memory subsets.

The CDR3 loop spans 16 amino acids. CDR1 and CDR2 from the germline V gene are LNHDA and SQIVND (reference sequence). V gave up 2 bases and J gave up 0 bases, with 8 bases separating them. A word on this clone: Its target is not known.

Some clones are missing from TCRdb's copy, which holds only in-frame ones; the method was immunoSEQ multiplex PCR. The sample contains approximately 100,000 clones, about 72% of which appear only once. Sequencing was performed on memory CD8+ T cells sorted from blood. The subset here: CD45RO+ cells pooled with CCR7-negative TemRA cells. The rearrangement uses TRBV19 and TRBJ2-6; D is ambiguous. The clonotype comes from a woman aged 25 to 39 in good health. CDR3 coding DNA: TGTGCCAGTAGTATATTCGCCTCCTCTGGGGCCAACGTCCTGACTTTC. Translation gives CASSIFASSGANVLTF.